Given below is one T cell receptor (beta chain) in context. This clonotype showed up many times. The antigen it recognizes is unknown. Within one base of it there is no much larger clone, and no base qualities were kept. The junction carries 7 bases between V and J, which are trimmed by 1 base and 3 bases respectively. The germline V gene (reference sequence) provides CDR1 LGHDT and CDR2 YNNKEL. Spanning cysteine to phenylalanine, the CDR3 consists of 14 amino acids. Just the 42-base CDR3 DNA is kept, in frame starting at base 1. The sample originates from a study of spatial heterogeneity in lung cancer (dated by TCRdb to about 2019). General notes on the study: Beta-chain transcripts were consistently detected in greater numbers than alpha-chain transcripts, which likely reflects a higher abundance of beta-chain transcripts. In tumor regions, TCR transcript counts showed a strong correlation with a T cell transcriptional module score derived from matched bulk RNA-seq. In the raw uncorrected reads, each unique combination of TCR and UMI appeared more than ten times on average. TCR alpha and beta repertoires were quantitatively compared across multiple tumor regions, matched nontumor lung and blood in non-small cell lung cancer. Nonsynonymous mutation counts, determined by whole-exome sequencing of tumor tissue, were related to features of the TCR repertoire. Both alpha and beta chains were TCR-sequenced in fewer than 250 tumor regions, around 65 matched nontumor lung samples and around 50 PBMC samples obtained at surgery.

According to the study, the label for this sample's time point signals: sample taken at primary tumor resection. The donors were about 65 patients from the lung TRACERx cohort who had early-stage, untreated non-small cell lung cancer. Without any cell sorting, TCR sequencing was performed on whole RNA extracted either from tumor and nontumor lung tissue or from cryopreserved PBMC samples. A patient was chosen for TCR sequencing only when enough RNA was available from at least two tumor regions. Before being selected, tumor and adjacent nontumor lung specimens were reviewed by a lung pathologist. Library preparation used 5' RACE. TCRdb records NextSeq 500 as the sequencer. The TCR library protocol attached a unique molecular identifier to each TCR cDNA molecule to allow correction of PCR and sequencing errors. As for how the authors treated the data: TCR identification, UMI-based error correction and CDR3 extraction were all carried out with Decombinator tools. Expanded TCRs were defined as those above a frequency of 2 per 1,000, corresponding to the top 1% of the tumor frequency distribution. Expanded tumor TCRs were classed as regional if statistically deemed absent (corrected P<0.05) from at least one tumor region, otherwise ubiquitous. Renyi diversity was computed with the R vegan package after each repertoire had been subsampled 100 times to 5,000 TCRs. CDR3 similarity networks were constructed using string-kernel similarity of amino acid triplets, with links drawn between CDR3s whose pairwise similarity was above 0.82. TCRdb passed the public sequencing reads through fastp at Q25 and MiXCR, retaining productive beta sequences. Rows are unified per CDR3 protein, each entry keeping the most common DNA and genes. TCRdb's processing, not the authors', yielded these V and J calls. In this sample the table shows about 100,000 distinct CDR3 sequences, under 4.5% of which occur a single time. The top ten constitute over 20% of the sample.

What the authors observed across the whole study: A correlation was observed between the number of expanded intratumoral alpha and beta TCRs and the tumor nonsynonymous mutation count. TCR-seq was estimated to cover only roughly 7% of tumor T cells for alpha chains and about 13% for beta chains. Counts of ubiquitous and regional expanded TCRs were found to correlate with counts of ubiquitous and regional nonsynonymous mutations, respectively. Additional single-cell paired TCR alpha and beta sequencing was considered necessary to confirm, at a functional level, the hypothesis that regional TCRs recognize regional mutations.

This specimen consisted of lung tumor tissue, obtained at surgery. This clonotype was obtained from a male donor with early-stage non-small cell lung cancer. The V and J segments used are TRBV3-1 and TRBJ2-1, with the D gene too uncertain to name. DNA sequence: TGTGCCAGCAGCCAAGGGCGGAACTACAATGAGCAGTTCTTC. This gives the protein CASSQGRNYNEQFF.